The 32 T cell receptor beta chains presented below share a single source sample, sequenced in a study of T cell responses to AZD1222 COVID-19 vaccine. Clones were sequenced by immunoSEQ multiplex PCR, and TCRdb holds only the in-frame ones, with some missing. The sample records fewer than 75,000 clones, 65% to 90% being singletons. The sequenced sample was peripheral blood, obtained on day 0 of AZD1222 vaccination. The receptors were sampled from an adult in good health.

The V call is TRBV6-5, the J call TRBJ1-5; TRBD1 matches 8 bases. Per the germline V gene, CDR1 is MNHEY and CDR2 is SVGAGI. Germline trimming cut 6 bases from V and 5 bases from J; bases unmatched to any gene: 3. The CDR3 has 13 residues. This CDR3 is CASSATGDQPQHF. Here the CDR3 DNA reads TGTGCCAGCAGCGCGACAGGGGATCAGCCCCAGCATTTT.

V usage is TRBV19 and J usage is TRBJ1-1, with TRBD1 matching 8 bases. Trimming at V came to 2 bases and at J to 5 bases, leaving 10 bases not matched to a gene. Germline CDR1 LNHDA, CDR2 SQIVND (reference sequence). This CDR3 is 16 amino acids long. The CDR3 region is CASSIYRGVESTEAFF. CDR3 DNA sequence: TGTGCCAGTAGTATATACAGGGGGGTAGAGTCGACTGAAGCTTTCTTT. Filled out from reference TRBV19 and TRBJ1-1, the complete variable domain reads DGGITQSPKYLFRKEGQNVTLSCEQNLNHDAMYWYRQDPGQGLRLIYYSQIVNDFQKGDIAEGYSVSREKKESFPLTVTSAQKNPTAFYLCASSIYRGVESTEAFFGQGTRLTVV.

In this sample, this clone turned up once. The chain recombines TRBV18 with TRBJ2-7; maybe TRBD2 (6 bases). V lost 9 bases, J lost 5 bases, and 17 bases lay in between. The CDR3 consists of 13 residues. Germline CDR1 reads KGHSH; CDR2 reads LQKENI. CDR3 loop: CASSSGVHNEQYF. As DNA, the CDR3 is TGTGCCAGTTCGTCGGGGGTTCACAACGAGCAGTACTTC.

The genes are TRBV5-4 and TRBJ2-7, with TRBD1 identical over 8 bases. The CDR3 loop spans 15 amino acids. Germline V lookup: CDR1 SGHNT, CDR2 YYREEE (reference sequence). V shed 0 bases and J 7 bases; nucleotides not matched to a gene: 9. The CDR3 protein is CASSLGSGGAGEQYF. The CDR3 DNA reads TGTGCCAGCAGCTTGGGTTCAGGGGGCGCGGGGGAGCAGTACTTC.

The chain combines TRBV18 with TRBJ2-5; D might be TRBD1 (6 bases). Germline CDR1 reads KGHSH; CDR2 reads LQKENI. There are 14 residues in the CDR3. Trimming left V 6 bases short and J 2 bases short, with 13 bases between. The CDR3 DNA reads TGTGCCAGCTCGCTTACAGGGCAACAAGAGACCCAGTACTTC. Residues: CASSLTGQQETQYF.

In this sample, this clone turned up once. This chain uses TRBV10-3 with TRBJ2-5; D is perhaps TRBD1 (7 bases). Germline values: CDR1 ENHRY, CDR2 SYGVKD. V lost 9 bases and J 5 bases, leaving 16 bases between the germline ends. The CDR3 is 13 amino acids. In nucleotides, the CDR3 is TGTGCCATGCAGGGGGGCCTTGGGGAGACCCAGTACTTC. The encoded protein is CAMQGGLGETQYF.

The rearrangement links TRBV7-8 to TRBJ1-2; D is undetermined. The CDR3 is 14 residues long. Germline V gives CDR1 SGHVS, CDR2 FQNEAQ. V dropped 5 bases and J dropped 4 bases, with 14 bases sitting between them. CDR3 in amino acids: CASSQEALGYGYTF. In DNA, the CDR3 is TGTGCCAGCAGCCAAGAGGCCCTGGGCTATGGCTACACCTTC.

The rearrangement uses TRBV3-1 (or the pseudogene TRBV3-2) and TRBJ1-5; D uncertain. The V gene lost 1 base and the J gene lost 2 bases, with 9 bases spanning the gap. From germline, CDR1 is LGHDT and CDR2 YNNKEL (reference sequence). The CDR3 spans 15 residues. The chain's CDR3 is CASSQAVGGNQPQHF. The CDR3 DNA follows: TGTGCCAGCAGCCAAGCGGTGGGCGGCAATCAGCCCCAGCATTTT.

The rearrangement joins TRBV6-5 to TRBJ1-3; no clear D gene. This CDR3 contains 15 residues. The germline V gene encodes CDR1 MNHEY and CDR2 SVGAGI. The V end was cut by 5 bases, the J end by 0 bases, with 11 bases between. The CDR3 nucleotides are TGTGCCAGCAGTCTTACACGAAACTCTGGAAACACCATATATTTT. Protein product: CASSLTRNSGNTIYF.

The chain is built from TRBV18 and TRBJ1-1; a weak D match, TRBD1 (5 bases). V was cut by 9 bases and J by 0 bases, with 17 bases left in between. CDR1 is KGHSH, CDR2 LQKENI, per germline. This CDR3 is 15 amino acids long. Here the CDR3 DNA reads TGTGCCAGTACAATTAAAGGGGCGATGAACACTGAAGCTTTCTTT. Residues: CASTIKGAMNTEAFF.

The V and J genes are TRBV5-6 and TRBJ2-7; D is uncertain. Germline V gene data show CDR1 as SGHDT and CDR2 as YYEEEE. V was shortened by 4 bases and J by 0 bases, with 8 bases between the two germline ends. The CDR3 extends over 13 amino acids. CDR3 in amino acids: CASSTGVSYEQYF. The DNA of the CDR3 is TGTGCCAGCAGCACTGGTGTCTCCTACGAGCAGTACTTC.

This clone was seen more than once but under ten times. This specimen includes other DNA sequences encoding the same CDR3. The chain combines TRBV2 with TRBJ2-7; D is undetermined. The CDR3 is 13 amino acids. Germline loops: CDR1 SNHLY, CDR2 FYNNEI. V lost 4 bases, J lost 3 bases, and 10 bases lay in between. DNA of the CDR3: TGTGCCAGCAGTGCTCCTTTTATCTACGAGCAGTACTTC. This encodes CASSAPFIYEQYF.

This chain joins TRBV19 and TRBJ2-7, with 8 positions matching TRBD1. V shed 1 base and J 6 bases; nucleotides not matched to a gene: 8. The V gene's germline CDR1 is LNHDA and CDR2 SQIVND (reference sequence). CDR3 length: 15 residues. This CDR3 reads CASSIGQGRTLEQYF. The CDR3 region has the DNA TGTGCCAGTAGTATAGGACAGGGGAGGACTCTCGAGCAGTACTTC.

The J gene is TRBJ1-6, the V gene TRBV5-1; D gene ambiguous. Trimming stripped 0 bases from V and 9 bases from J, with 10 bases between. Germline V gene data show CDR1 as SGHRS and CDR2 as YFSETQ. The CDR3 is made up of 14 amino acids. The chain's CDR3 is CASSLGGRVSPLHF. CDR3 coding DNA: TGCGCCAGCAGCTTGGGCGGGAGGGTTTCACCCCTCCACTTT.

With regard to this clone: Other DNA sequences from this sample encode an identical CDR3 as well. The chain is built from TRBV18 and TRBJ1-4; D is undetermined. The length of the CDR3 is 13 residues. V was trimmed by 3 bases and J by 5 bases, leaving 7 bases between them. Germline loops: CDR1 KGHSH, CDR2 LQKENI. The CDR3 loop is CASSPQENEKLFF. CDR3 DNA: TGTGCCAGCTCACCCCAGGAGAATGAAAAACTGTTTTTT.

The V call is TRBV3-1 (or the pseudogene TRBV3-2), the J call TRBJ2-7; 7 bases map to TRBD1. In germline, CDR1 is LGHDT, CDR2 YNNKEL (reference sequence). J was trimmed by 3 bases and V by 5 bases; bases with no gene match: 10. The CDR3 length is 15 residues. The CDR3 coding sequence is TGTGCCAGCAGCGATCAGGGGGTGTCTCTCTACGAGCAGTACTTC. Protein: CASSDQGVSLYEQYF.

The rearrangement uses TRBV28 and TRBJ1-5; possibly TRBD1 for D (5 bases). The ends were cut back, 7 bases at V and 0 bases at J, with 16 bases in the middle. The CDR3 length is 16 residues. Per germline, CDR1 MDHEN and CDR2 SYDVKM. The CDR3 nucleotides read TGTGCCAGCATCAGGCCCGACAGACATAGCAATCAGCCCCAGCATTTT. Translation gives CASIRPDRHSNQPQHF.

This sequence joins TRBV11-3 and TRBJ2-7; TRBD2 agrees at 8 bases. The J segment lost 3 bases and the V segment lost 5 bases, leaving 3 bases of the junction unmatched. The CDR3 covers 13 residues. The germline CDR1 and CDR2 sequences are SGHNT and YENEEA. This CDR3 is CASSTGGGYEQYF. The CDR3 DNA sequence: TGTGCCAGCAGCACGGGGGGGGGCTACGAGCAGTACTTC.

This chain joins TRBV4-2 and TRBJ2-7, with D possibly matching TRBD2 (6 bases). The germline V and J ends were trimmed by 0 bases and 4 bases, with 16 bases remaining between them. The germline V gene encodes CDR1 LGHNA and CDR2 YNFKEQ. The CDR3 is 16 amino acids. In DNA form, the CDR3 reads TGTGCCAGCAGCCAAGAAGGGTGGGGGGTGAATTACGAGCAGTACTTC. This translates into CASSQEGWGVNYEQYF.

In DNA form, the CDR3 reads TGCGCCAGCAGCCGGGACTTCCTTAAAACAGATACGCAGTATTTT. As protein: CASSRDFLKTDTQYF. The chain employs TRBV5-1 and TRBJ2-3; maybe TRBD2 (6 bases). V was clipped by 4 bases and J by 3 bases, with 15 bases between them. The CDR3 loop spans 15 amino acids. Germline CDR1 reads SGHRS; CDR2 reads YFSETQ.

The chain links TRBV3-1 (or the pseudogene TRBV3-2) to TRBJ1-5, with D unresolved. CDR3 length: 15 amino acids. The V gene lost 0 bases and the J gene lost 4 bases, with 10 bases spanning the gap. CDR1 is LGHDT, CDR2 YNNKEL, per germline (reference sequence). CDR3 nucleotides: TGTGCCAGCAGCCAAGATCTCGCTCGTAATCAGCCCCAGCATTTT. Translating gives CASSQDLARNQPQHF.

This chain joins TRBV30 and TRBJ2-7, with TRBD2 as a possible D gene (6 bases). Per germline, CDR1 GTSNPN and CDR2 SVGIG (reference sequence). Trimming took off 5 bases at V and 7 bases at J, with 15 bases between the two ends. This CDR3 comprises 12 residues. The CDR3 loop is CAWAFRAGEQYF. The DNA for the CDR3 is TGTGCCTGGGCATTCAGGGCGGGAGAGCAGTACTTC.

The chain couples TRBV2 to TRBJ1-1; D is unclear. Deletions cut 6 bases from V and 1 base from J, with 12 bases between. The germline V gene encodes CDR1 SNHLY and CDR2 FYNNEI. There are 14 residues in the CDR3. As DNA, the CDR3 is TGTGCCAGCAGGCCCGGACGGACGAACACTGAAGCTTTCTTT. This sequence encodes CASRPGRTNTEAFF.

The rearrangement links TRBV5-4 to TRBJ1-2; 7 bases agree with TRBD1. The V gene end was trimmed by 4 bases and the J gene end by 4 bases; junction bases not matched to a gene: 4. The CDR3 consists of 13 residues. The germline gives CDR1 SGHNT, CDR2 YYREEE (reference sequence). CDR3 bases: TGTGCCAGCAGCACACGGGACAGCTATGGCTACACCTTC. It translates to CASSTRDSYGYTF.

The genes are TRBV3-1 (or the pseudogene TRBV3-2) and TRBJ1-2; 8 nucleotides line up with TRBD1. CDR1 and CDR2 (germline): LGHDT, YNNKEL (reference sequence). V shed 4 bases and J 4 bases; nucleotides not matched to a gene: 8. The CDR3 is made up of 15 amino acids. The chain's CDR3 is CASSPNRGASYGYTF. The CDR3 coding sequence is TGTGCCAGCAGCCCGAACAGGGGGGCAAGCTATGGCTACACCTTC.

The chain uses TRBV7-2 and TRBJ2-7; a possible D gene is TRBD2 (6 bases). Germline CDR1 and CDR2: SGHTA and FQGNSA. V was trimmed by 1 base and J by 7 bases, leaving 14 bases between them. The CDR3 length is 14 residues. The CDR3 protein is CASSLGLGLREQYF. The CDR3 nucleotides read TGTGCCAGCAGCTTAGGACTAGGCTTGAGAGAGCAGTACTTC.

The rearrangement links TRBV7-2 to TRBJ2-5; 12 bases match TRBD2. Trimming removed 5 bases from V and 5 bases from J; junction bases left unmatched: 9. Germline V CDR1 and CDR2: SGHTA, FQGNSA. This CDR3 is 16 amino acids long. Written as DNA, the CDR3 is TGTGCCAGCAGCCCCCTAGCGGGGGGGGGCCAGGAGACCCAGTACTTC. This translates into CASSPLAGGGQETQYF.

The chain has TRBV7-6 and TRBJ2-3; tentative D call: TRBD2 (7 bases). V was cut by 1 base and J by 4 bases, with 15 bases left in between. The CDR3 is 16 residues long. The germline V gene encodes CDR1 SGHVS and CDR2 FNYEAQ. The CDR3 nucleotides read TGTGCCAGCAGCTTAGTGGGGGGGCGCGGGGCAGATACGCAGTATTTT. Protein: CASSLVGGRGADTQYF. The whole variable domain, filled in from reference TRBV7-6 and TRBJ2-3, reads GAGVSQSPRYKVTKRGQDVALRCDPISGHVSLYWYRQALGQGPEFLTYFNYEAQQDKSGLPNDRFSAERPEGSISTLTIQRTEQRDSAMYRCASSLVGGRGADTQYFGPGTRLTVL.

V usage is TRBV10-2 and J usage is TRBJ1-1; D gene unclear. The CDR3 is 14 residues long. The ends were cut back, 0 bases at V and 5 bases at J, with 10 bases in the middle. Per germline, CDR1 WSHSY and CDR2 SAAADI. The chain's CDR3 is CASSESPRVTEAFF. The CDR3, as DNA: TGCGCCAGCAGTGAGTCCCCAAGGGTTACTGAAGCTTTCTTT.

The chain has TRBV29-1 and TRBJ1-5, with D unresolved. CDR1 is SQVTM and CDR2 is ANQGSEA in the germline V gene. Deletions cut 4 bases from V and 2 bases from J, with 12 bases between. This CDR3 has 14 residues. The CDR3 DNA reads as TGCAGCGTTGTTCTGGGGATTGGCAATCAGCCCCAGCATTTT. Translating it yields CSVVLGIGNQPQHF. The whole variable domain, remainder taken from reference TRBV29-1 and TRBJ1-5, is SAVISQKPSRDICQRGTSLTIQCQVDSQVTMMFWYRQQPGQSLTLIATANQGSEATYESGFVIDKFPISRPNLTFSTLTVSNMSPEDSSIYLCSVVLGIGNQPQHFGDGTRLSIL.

The CDR3 DNA is TGTGCCAGCAGCGTAGTTGAAAGCTCTGGAAACACCATATATTTT. Translated: CASSVVESSGNTIYF. This chain links TRBV9 with TRBJ1-3; D is unclear. The CDR3 is 15 amino acids. The V gene lost 0 bases and the J gene lost 0 bases, with 7 bases spanning the gap. CDR1 SGDLS and CDR2 YYNGEE come from the germline V gene.

V gene TRBV14 combines with J gene TRBJ1-2; no clear D gene. The CDR3 has 15 amino acids. Germline CDR1 reads SGHDN; CDR2 reads FVKESK. The V end lost 0 bases, the J end lost 8 bases, and 16 bases lay between the germline ends. The CDR3 loop is CASSQDLGSRGGYTF. The CDR3 bases are TGTGCCAGCAGCCAAGATTTGGGGTCAAGAGGCGGCTACACCTTC.